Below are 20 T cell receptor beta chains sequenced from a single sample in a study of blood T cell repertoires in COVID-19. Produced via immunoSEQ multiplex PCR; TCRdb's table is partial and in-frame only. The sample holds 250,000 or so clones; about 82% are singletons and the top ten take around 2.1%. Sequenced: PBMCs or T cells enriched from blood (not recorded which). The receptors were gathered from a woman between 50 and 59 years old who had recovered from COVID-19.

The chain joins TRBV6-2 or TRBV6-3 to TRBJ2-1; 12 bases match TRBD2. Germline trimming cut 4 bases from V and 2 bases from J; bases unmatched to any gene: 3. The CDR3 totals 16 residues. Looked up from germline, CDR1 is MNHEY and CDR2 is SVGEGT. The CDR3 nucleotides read TGTGCCAGCAGTTCCACTAGCGGGGGGCCCTACAATGAGCAGTTCTTC. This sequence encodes CASSSTSGGPYNEQFF.

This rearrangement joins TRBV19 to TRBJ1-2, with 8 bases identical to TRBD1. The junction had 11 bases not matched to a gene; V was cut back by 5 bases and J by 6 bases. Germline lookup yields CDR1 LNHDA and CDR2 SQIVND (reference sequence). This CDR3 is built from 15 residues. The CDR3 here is CASSPRTGRLDGYTF. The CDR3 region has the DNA TGTGCCAGTAGTCCCCGGACAGGGAGGCTGGATGGCTACACCTTC. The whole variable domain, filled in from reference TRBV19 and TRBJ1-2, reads DGGITQSPKYLFRKEGQNVTLSCEQNLNHDAMYWYRQDPGQGLRLIYYSQIVNDFQKGDIAEGYSVSREKKESFPLTVTSAQKNPTAFYLCASSPRTGRLDGYTFGSGTRLTVV.

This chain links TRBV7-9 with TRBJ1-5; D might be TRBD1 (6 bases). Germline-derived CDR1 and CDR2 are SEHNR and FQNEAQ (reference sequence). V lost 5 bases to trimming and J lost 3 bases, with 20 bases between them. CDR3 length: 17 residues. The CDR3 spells CASSLGGGRKDNQPQHF. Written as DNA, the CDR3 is TGTGCCAGCAGCCTAGGTGGGGGCAGAAAAGACAATCAGCCCCAGCATTTT.

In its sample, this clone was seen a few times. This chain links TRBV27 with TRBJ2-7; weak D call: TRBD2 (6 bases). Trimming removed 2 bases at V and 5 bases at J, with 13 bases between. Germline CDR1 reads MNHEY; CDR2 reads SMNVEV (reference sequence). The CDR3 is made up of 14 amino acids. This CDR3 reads CASSLAPGRHEQYF. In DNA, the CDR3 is TGTGCCAGCAGTTTAGCCCCAGGGAGGCACGAGCAGTACTTC.

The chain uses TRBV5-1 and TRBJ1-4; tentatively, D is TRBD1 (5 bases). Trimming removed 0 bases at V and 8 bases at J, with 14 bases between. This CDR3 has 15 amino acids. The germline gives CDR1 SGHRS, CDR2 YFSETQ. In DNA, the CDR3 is TGCGCCAGCAGCTTGGGCGGGGACCCTAGAGAAAAACTGTTTTTT. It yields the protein CASSLGGDPREKLFF.

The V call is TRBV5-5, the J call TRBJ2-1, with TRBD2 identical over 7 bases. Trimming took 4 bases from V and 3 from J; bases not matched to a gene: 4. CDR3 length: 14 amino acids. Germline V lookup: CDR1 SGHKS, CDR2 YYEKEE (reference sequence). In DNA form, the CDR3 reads TGTGCCAGCAGCCTGAGCGGGGACTACAATGAGCAGTTCTTC. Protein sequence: CASSLSGDYNEQFF. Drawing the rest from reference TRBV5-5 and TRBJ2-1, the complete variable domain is DAGVTQSPTHLIKTRGQQVTLRCSPISGHKSVSWYQQVLGQGPQFIFQYYEKEERGRGNFPDRFSARQFPNYSSELNVNALLLGDSALYLCASSLSGDYNEQFFGPGTRLTVL.

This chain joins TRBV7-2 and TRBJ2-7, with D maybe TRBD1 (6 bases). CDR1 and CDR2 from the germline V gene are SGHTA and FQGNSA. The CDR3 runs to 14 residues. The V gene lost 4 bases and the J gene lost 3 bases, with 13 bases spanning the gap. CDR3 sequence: CASSSRRTVYEQYF. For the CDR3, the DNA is TGTGCCAGCAGCTCCCGACGGACAGTCTACGAGCAGTACTTC.

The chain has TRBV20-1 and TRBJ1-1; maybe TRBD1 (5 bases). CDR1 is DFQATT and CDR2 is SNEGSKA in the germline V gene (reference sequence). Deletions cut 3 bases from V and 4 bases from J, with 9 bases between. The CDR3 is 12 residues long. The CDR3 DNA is TGCAGTGCTAGTGTGGGGCGCACTGAAGCTTTCTTT. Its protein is CSASVGRTEAFF.

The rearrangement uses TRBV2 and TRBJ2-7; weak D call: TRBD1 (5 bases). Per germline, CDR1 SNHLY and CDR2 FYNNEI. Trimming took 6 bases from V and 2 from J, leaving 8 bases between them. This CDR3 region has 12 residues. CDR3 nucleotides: TGTGCCAGCAGCAGACAGACCTACGAGCAGTACTTC. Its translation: CASSRQTYEQYF.

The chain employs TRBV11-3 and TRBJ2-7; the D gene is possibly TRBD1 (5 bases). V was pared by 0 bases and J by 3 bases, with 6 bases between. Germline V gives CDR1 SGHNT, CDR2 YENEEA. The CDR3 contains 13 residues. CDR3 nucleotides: TGTGCCAGCAGCTTAGACCAGGGCTACGAGCAGTACTTC. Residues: CASSLDQGYEQYF.

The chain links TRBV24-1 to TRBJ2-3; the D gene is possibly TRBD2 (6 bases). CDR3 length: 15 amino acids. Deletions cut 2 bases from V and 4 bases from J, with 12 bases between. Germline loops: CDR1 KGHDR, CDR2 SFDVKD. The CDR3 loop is CATSDSGVLADTQYF. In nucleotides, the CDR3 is TGTGCCACCAGTGATTCGGGGGTTTTGGCAGATACGCAGTATTTT.

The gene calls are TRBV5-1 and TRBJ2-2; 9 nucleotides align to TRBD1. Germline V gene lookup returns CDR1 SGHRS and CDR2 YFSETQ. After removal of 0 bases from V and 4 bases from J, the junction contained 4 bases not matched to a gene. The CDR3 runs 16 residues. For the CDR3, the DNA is TGCGCCAGCAGCTTGGGGGGACAGGGCGCCACCGGGGAGCTGTTTTTT. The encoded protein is CASSLGGQGATGELFF.

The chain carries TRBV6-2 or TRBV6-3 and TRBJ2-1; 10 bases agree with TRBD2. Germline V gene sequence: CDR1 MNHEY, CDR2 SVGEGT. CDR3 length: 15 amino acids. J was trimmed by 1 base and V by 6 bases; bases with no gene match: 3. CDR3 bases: TGTGCCAGCAGCTTACTAGCGGGATCCTACAATGAGCAGTTCTTC. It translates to CASSLLAGSYNEQFF.

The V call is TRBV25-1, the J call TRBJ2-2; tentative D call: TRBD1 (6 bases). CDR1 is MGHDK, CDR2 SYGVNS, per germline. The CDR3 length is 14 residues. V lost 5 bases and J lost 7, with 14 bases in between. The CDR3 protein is CASSFGTPGGELFF. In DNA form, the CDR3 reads TGTGCCAGCAGTTTCGGGACACCGGGCGGGGAGCTGTTTTTT.

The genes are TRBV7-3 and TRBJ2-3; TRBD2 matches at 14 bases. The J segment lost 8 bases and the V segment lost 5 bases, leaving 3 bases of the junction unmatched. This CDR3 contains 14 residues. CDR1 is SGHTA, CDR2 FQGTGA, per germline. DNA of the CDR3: TGTGCCAGCAGCCTCGGGACTAGCGGGGGTACGCAGTATTTT. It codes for CASSLGTSGGTQYF. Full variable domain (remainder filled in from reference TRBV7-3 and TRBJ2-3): GAGVSQTPSNKVTEKGKYVELRCDPISGHTALYWYRQSLGQGPEFLIYFQGTGAADDSGLPNDRFFAVRPEGSVSTLKIQRTERGDSAVYLCASSLGTSGGTQYFGPGTRLTVL.

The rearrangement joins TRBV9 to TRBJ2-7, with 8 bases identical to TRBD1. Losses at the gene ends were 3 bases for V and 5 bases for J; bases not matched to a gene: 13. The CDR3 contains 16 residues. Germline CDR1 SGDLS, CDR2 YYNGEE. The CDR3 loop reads CASSAQGAGVPDEQYF. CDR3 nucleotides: TGTGCCAGCAGCGCCCAGGGGGCAGGGGTGCCTGACGAGCAGTACTTC.

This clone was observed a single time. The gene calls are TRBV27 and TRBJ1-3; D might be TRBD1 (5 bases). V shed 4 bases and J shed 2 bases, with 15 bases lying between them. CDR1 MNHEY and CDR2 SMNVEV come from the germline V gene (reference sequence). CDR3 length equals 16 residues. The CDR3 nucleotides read TGTGCCAGCAGTTCAGGACAAAGGATAGCTGGAAACACCATATATTTT. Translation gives CASSSGQRIAGNTIYF.

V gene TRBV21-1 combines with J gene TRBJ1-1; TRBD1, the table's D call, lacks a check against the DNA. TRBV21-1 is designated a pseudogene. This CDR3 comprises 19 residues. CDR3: CASSAGKVPGQGPQTEAFF. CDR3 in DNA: TGTGCCAGCAGCGCCGGAAAGGTCCCGGGACAGGGGCCGCAAACTGAAGCTTTCTTT.

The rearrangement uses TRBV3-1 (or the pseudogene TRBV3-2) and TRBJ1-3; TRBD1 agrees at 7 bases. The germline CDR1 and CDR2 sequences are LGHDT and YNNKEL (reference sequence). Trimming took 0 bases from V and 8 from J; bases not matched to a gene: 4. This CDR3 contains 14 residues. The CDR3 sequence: CASSQENRGYTIYF. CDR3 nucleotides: TGTGCCAGCAGCCAAGAAAACAGGGGATACACCATATATTTT.

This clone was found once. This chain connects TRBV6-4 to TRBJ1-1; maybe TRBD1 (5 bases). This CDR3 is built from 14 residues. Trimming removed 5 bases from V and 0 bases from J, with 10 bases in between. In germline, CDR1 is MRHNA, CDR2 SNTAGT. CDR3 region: CASSNRPMNTEAFF. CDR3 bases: TGTGCCAGCAGTAACAGGCCGATGAACACTGAAGCTTTCTTT.